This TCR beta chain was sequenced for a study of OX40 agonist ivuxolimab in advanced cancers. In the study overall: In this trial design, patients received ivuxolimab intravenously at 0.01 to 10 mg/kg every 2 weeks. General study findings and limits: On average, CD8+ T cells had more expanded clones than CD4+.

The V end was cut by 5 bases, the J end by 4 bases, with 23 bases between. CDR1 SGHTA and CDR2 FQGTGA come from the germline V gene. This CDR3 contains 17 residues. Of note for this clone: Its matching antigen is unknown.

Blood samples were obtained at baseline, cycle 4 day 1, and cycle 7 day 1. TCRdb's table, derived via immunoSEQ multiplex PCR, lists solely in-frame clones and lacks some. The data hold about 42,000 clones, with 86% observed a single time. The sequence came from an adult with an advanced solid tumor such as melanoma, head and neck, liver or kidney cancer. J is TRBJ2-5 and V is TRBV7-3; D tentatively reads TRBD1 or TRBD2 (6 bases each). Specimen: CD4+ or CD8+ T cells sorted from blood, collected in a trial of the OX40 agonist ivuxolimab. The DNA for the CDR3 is TGTGCCAGCAGCCCCTTAAAGGAGGGGGACCCCTCAGAGACCCAGTACTTC. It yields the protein CASSPLKEGDPSETQYF.